Here is one T cell receptor beta chain with its context. Its target is not known. TCRdb's copy holds only in-frame clones and misses some; the assay was immunoSEQ multiplex PCR. The sample has 2 million or so clones, 85% to 95% seen once. The data belong to a study of shared clonotypes between healthy human individuals. Study-wide results and caveats: Rarefaction indicated that sorted-subset sequencing remained incomplete although depth was large. In general, naive subsets displayed greater estimated richness than memory subsets did. The authors expected sequencing depth to affect clonotype sharing among donors. Generation probability values for non-shared clonotypes were lower than those for clonotypes shared by all four donors.

Germline lookup yields CDR1 SGDLS and CDR2 YYNGEE. CDR3 length: 14 residues. V gave up 4 bases and J gave up 3 bases, with 10 bases separating them. The V call is TRBV9, the J call TRBJ2-2; a possible D gene is TRBD2 (6 bases). This TCR came from a man in his late teens or twenties in good health. The specimen sequenced was naive CD4+ T cells sorted from blood. Subset given: CD45RA+ positively selected. The CDR3 loop is CASSRGRHTGELFF. CDR3 DNA: TGTGCCAGCAGCCGAGGGAGGCACACCGGGGAGCTGTTTTTT.